One sample yielded the 30 T cell receptor beta chains listed below, sequenced in a study of blood T cells in healthy people across ages. Primed by a sample-barcoded 5' primer and a J-beta primer mix, a second PCR proceeded for about 7 to 12 cycles. TCRdb re-analysed the 5' RACE reads in MiXCR, keeping a single row per CDR3 protein. The repertoire holds about 760,000 distinct CDR3 sequences, with just over 55% as singletons. Sequenced input: blood. The origin of the receptors is a man in his forties in good health.

The chain recombines TRBV5-1 with TRBJ2-4, with 9 positions matching TRBD1. The J call could be wrong; TRBJ2-7 is a better fit for the DNA end. The CDR3 totals 15 residues. Germline assignment: CDR1 SGHRS and CDR2 YFSETQ. The CDR3 reads CASSIHGTGSYEQYF. The DNA of the CDR3 is TGCGCCAGCAGCATCCACGGGACAGGGTCCTACGAGCAGTACTTC.

This clonotype appeared a few times. The chain employs TRBV4-2 and TRBJ2-3, with unresolved D. This CDR3 comprises 16 residues. The germline V and J ends were trimmed by 1 base and 0 bases, with 11 bases remaining between them. The germline V gene encodes CDR1 LGHNA and CDR2 YNFKEQ. CDR3 coding DNA: TGTGCCAGCAGCCAAGTGAGTCCTTCTAGCACAGATACGCAGTATTTT. It is translated as CASSQVSPSSTDTQYF.

The gene calls are TRBV5-1 and TRBJ2-7; D call uncertain. The CDR3 sequence is 14 residues long. The V gene's germline CDR1 is SGHRS and CDR2 YFSETQ. Trimming left V 4 bases short and J 3 bases short, with 14 bases between. The CDR3 nucleotides read TGCGCCAGCAGCGCGGACCCTTCTAGCTACGAGCAGTACTTC. The encoded protein is CASSADPSSYEQYF.

The J gene is TRBJ2-3, the V gene TRBV28; either TRBD1 or TRBD2 may fit D (5 bases each). Germline V gene sequence: CDR1 MDHEN, CDR2 SYDVKM. Trimming took off 10 bases at V and 2 bases at J, with 19 bases between the two ends. The CDR3 runs 15 residues. The CDR3 region is CATALRDGTTDTQYF. The CDR3 nucleotides read TGTGCCACTGCCCTACGGGACGGAACCACAGATACGCAGTATTTT. Based on the CDR3 plus reference TRBV28 and TRBJ2-3, the full variable domain is DVKVTQSSRYLVKRTGEKVFLECVQDMDHENMFWYRQDPGLGLRLIYFSYDVKMKEKGDIPEGYSVSREKKERFSLILESASTNQTSMYLCATALRDGTTDTQYFGPGTRLTVL.

This clonotype was seen more than once but under ten times. This chain uses TRBV7-8 with TRBJ2-4, with a possible D match to TRBD2 (5 bases). Trimming shortened V by 2 bases and J by 2 bases, and 10 bases separated the two germline ends. The CDR3 has 15 residues. In germline, CDR1 is SGHVS, CDR2 FQNEAQ. CDR3 in DNA: TGTGCCAGCAGCTTAAGCGGTCCTTCCAAAAACATTCAGTACTTC. Translation gives CASSLSGPSKNIQYF.

In this sample, this clonotype turned up once. V is TRBV29-1 and J is TRBJ2-7; 9 bases are a match to TRBD2. V was clipped by 3 bases and J by 9 bases; unmatched bases: 12. The germline gives CDR1 SQVTM, CDR2 ANQGSEA. The length of the CDR3 is 14 residues. For the CDR3, the DNA is TGCAGCGTTGATATTAGCGGGGGATCGGGTGGGCAGTACTTC. Its protein product is CSVDISGGSGGQYF.

V is TRBV20-1 and J is TRBJ1-2; tentatively, D is TRBD1 (6 bases). The V gene lost 1 base and the J gene lost 5 bases, with 14 bases spanning the gap. The CDR3 totals 14 residues. From germline, CDR1 is DFQATT and CDR2 SNEGSKA (reference sequence). The CDR3 is CSARGGQIGYGYTF. DNA of the CDR3: TGCAGTGCTAGAGGCGGACAGATAGGTTATGGCTACACCTTC.

The rearrangement joins TRBV20-1 to TRBJ2-7; tentative D call: TRBD1 (7 bases). Germline loops: CDR1 DFQATT, CDR2 SNEGSKA (reference sequence). CDR3 length: 14 residues. CDR3 coding DNA: TGCAGCGCCCAGACAGGGAGGAATCCTAATGAGCAGTACTTC. Translating gives CSAQTGRNPNEQYF.

The CDR3 here is CASSSRGPDEQYF. In nucleotides, the CDR3 is TGTGCCAGCAGCTCCCGTGGCCCCGACGAGCAGTACTTC. V gene TRBV7-9 combines with J gene TRBJ2-4; D call uncertain. The better agreement between TRBJ2-7 and the DNA end casts doubt on the J call. The CDR3 length is 13 residues. CDR1 is SEHNR, CDR2 FQNEAQ, per germline (reference sequence).

The chain carries TRBV4-3 and TRBJ2-6; no clear D. There are 17 residues in the CDR3. Per the germline V gene, CDR1 is LGHNA and CDR2 is YSLEER. V lost 0 bases and J 0 bases, leaving 9 bases between the germline ends. CDR3 nucleotide sequence: TGCGCCAGCAGCCAAGAAGTAGTAATCTCTGGGGCCAACGTCCTGACTTTC. Translation gives CASSQEVVISGANVLTF.

The chain uses TRBV5-1 and TRBJ2-1; 7 positions agree with TRBD2. The J call may be in error: the DNA end matches TRBJ2-7 better. CDR3 size: 17 residues. CDR1 is SGHRS and CDR2 is YFSETQ in the germline V gene. DNA for the CDR3: TGCGCCAGCCGACTAGCCACTACATTTAGCTCCTACAATGAGCAGTACTTC. This sequence encodes CASRLATTFSSYNEQYF.

This clonotype appeared a few times. The chain combines TRBV3-1 with TRBJ1-2; D not resolved. The V and J ends lost 0 bases and 8 bases respectively, with 16 bases between them. This CDR3 is built from 15 residues. Germline V lookup: CDR1 LGHDT, CDR2 YNNKEL (reference sequence). The CDR3 DNA is TGTGCCAGCAGCCAAGATAGTTCGAGGGCTCGCGGCTACACCTTC. Its translation: CASSQDSSRARGYTF.

Only a few counts were recorded for this clonotype. The chain links TRBV7-2 to TRBJ2-5; TRBD2 aligns across 7 bases. The J call is doubtful: the DNA matches TRBJ2-7 better. CDR1 and CDR2 from the germline V gene are SGHTA and FQGNSA. The CDR3 has 14 amino acids. As DNA, the CDR3 is TGTGCCAGCAGCTATAGCGGGTGGGCCGCCGAGCAGTACTTC. Its protein is CASSYSGWAAEQYF.

This chain links TRBV7-2 with TRBJ2-3; 8 positions agree with TRBD2. The V gene end was trimmed by 3 bases and the J gene end by 6 bases; junction bases not matched to a gene: 11. Germline CDR1 SGHTA, CDR2 FQGNSA. The CDR3 loop spans 16 amino acids. CDR3 coding DNA: TGTGCCAGCAGCTTCGAACTAGCGGACCATCCCGATACGCAGTATTTT. Amino acids: CASSFELADHPDTQYF.

This clonotype was seen more than once but under ten times. The chain recombines TRBV5-1 with TRBJ2-7; the D gene is possibly TRBD1 (5 bases). Trimming left V 6 bases short and J 4 bases short, with 17 bases between. Looked up from germline, CDR1 is SGHRS and CDR2 is YFSETQ. CDR3 length: 14 residues. CDR3 DNA: TGCGCCAGCACTCAGGGAACCGGATCATACGAGCAGTACTTC. This encodes CASTQGTGSYEQYF.

This chain links TRBV10-3 with TRBJ2-7; 8 nucleotides match TRBD1. Trimming removed 0 bases from V and 0 bases from J; junction bases left unmatched: 4. Germline CDR1 reads ENHRY; CDR2 reads SYGVKD. There are 16 residues in the CDR3. The DNA for the CDR3 is TGTGCCATCAGTGAGTCTAAGGACAGGGACTCCTACGAGCAGTACTTC. It encodes CAISESKDRDSYEQYF.

The chain has TRBV3-1 and TRBJ2-5; 9 bases map to TRBD2. The length of the CDR3 is 15 residues. Germline loops: CDR1 LGHDT, CDR2 YNNKEL (reference sequence). Germline trimming cut 4 bases from V and 11 bases from J; bases unmatched to any gene: 14. The chain's CDR3 is CASSPPVLAGNEQYF. For the CDR3, the DNA is TGTGCCAGCAGCCCTCCGGTACTAGCGGGTAATGAGCAGTACTTC.

The rearrangement joins TRBV24-1 to TRBJ2-4; weak D call: TRBD2 (5 bases). The J call is in doubt because the DNA end fits TRBJ2-5 better. Germline V lookup: CDR1 KGHDR, CDR2 SFDVKD. The length of the CDR3 is 16 residues. In DNA, the CDR3 is TGTGCCACCAGTGATTTAGAGGGCCAGACTCAAGAGACCCAGTACTTC. Its translation: CATSDLEGQTQETQYF.

The chain combines TRBV20-1 with TRBJ1-5, with D possibly matching TRBD1 (5 bases). In germline, CDR1 is DFQATT, CDR2 SNEGSKA (reference sequence). V gave up 5 bases and J gave up 8 bases, with 16 bases separating them. The CDR3 is 13 residues long. The CDR3 region is CSALRDPVEPQHF. Here the CDR3 DNA reads TGCAGTGCTCTCCGGGACCCCGTCGAGCCCCAGCATTTT.

The V and J genes are TRBV7-3 and TRBJ1-2; 7 bases are shared with TRBD1. The CDR3 sequence is 16 residues long. Looked up from germline, CDR1 is SGHTA and CDR2 is FQGTGA. V was pared by 2 bases and J by 4 bases, with 10 bases of the junction left unmatched. The CDR3 loop reads CASSLEGAHGSYGYTF. CDR3 coding DNA: TGTGCCAGCAGCTTAGAGGGGGCGCATGGCAGCTATGGCTACACCTTC.

This clonotype was observed a handful of times. The V call is TRBV21-1, the J call TRBJ1-1; TRBD1 reflects the table's D call only, with no check against the DNA. TRBV21-1 is listed as a pseudogene. There are 16 residues in the CDR3. As DNA, the CDR3 is TGTGCCAGCAGCCCCCGGGACAGGGGTATGAACACTGAAGCTTTCTTT. This translates into CASSPRDRGMNTEAFF.

In its sample, this clonotype was seen a few times. The chain uses TRBV20-1 and TRBJ2-5; D might be TRBD1 or TRBD2, each matching 6 bases. Germline loops: CDR1 DFQATT, CDR2 SNEGSKA (reference sequence). The CDR3 is 14 amino acids. CDR3 sequence: CGGGLAASEGEQYF. DNA of the CDR3: TGCGGAGGGGGGTTAGCGGCATCTGAGGGGGAGCAGTACTTC.

The CDR3 is CASSQEILYSAVANEQFF. The CDR3 DNA reads as TGTGCCAGCAGCCAGGAAATCTTGTATTCGGCGGTTGCCAATGAGCAGTTCTTC. The V gene is TRBV4-2, the J gene TRBJ2-1; D remains ambiguous. CDR1 is LGHNA, CDR2 YNFKEQ, per germline. Trimming cost V 3 bases and J 6 bases, with 24 bases left between them. CDR3 length equals 18 residues.

The V call is TRBV24-1, the J call TRBJ2-1; 11 nucleotides match TRBD2. CDR1 and CDR2 (germline): KGHDR, SFDVKD. The CDR3 contains 17 residues. Trimming cost V 3 bases and J 4 bases; bases outside gene matches: 7. CDR3 nucleotide sequence: TGTGCCACCAGTGATCCTTTAGCGGGAGGGGTTTACAATGAGCAGTTCTTC. This codes for CATSDPLAGGVYNEQFF.

The chain has TRBV13 and TRBJ2-7; D is perhaps TRBD2 (6 bases). Germline-derived CDR1 and CDR2 are PRHDT and FYEKMQ (reference sequence). Deletions cut 4 bases from V and 2 bases from J, with 21 bases between. The CDR3 loop spans 17 amino acids. CDR3 DNA: TGTGCCAGCAGCTCACCGCGGTGGGCGGGGAACACCTACGAGCAGTACTTC. This encodes CASSSPRWAGNTYEQYF.

This chain connects TRBV7-2 to TRBJ2-5, with TRBD1 as a possible D gene (6 bases). Germline V lookup: CDR1 SGHTA, CDR2 FQGNSA. This CDR3 is built from 15 residues. V was pared by 4 bases and J by 5 bases, with 17 bases between. The CDR3, as DNA: TGTGCCAGCAGCTCCAACGGACAGCCCAGTGAGACCCAGTACTTC. The encoded protein is CASSSNGQPSETQYF.

The chain recombines TRBV3-1 with TRBJ2-7; tentative D call: TRBD2 (6 bases). The CDR3 runs 14 residues. Between the trimmed V and J ends, which lost 4 bases and 4 bases, there was a span of 14 bases. CDR1 is LGHDT, CDR2 YNNKEL, per germline (reference sequence). The CDR3: CASSPSIAGYEQYF. The CDR3 region has the DNA TGTGCCAGCAGCCCTAGCATTGCGGGGTACGAGCAGTACTTC.

This clonotype was seen a handful of times. The chain uses TRBV20-1 and TRBJ2-3; D uncertain. Germline CDR1 DFQATT, CDR2 SNEGSKA (reference sequence). This CDR3 contains 14 residues. V dropped 6 bases and J dropped 6 bases, with 19 bases sitting between them. CDR3 nucleotide sequence: TGCAGTGCCACGCGAGATTTCCCCACGGATACGCAGTATTTT. Amino acids: CSATRDFPTDTQYF.

The chain couples TRBV7-2 to TRBJ2-5; 9 nucleotides agree with TRBD2. This CDR3 spans 15 amino acids. From germline, CDR1 is SGHTA and CDR2 FQGNSA. V dropped 5 bases and J dropped 11; count of bases not matched to a gene: 15. The chain's CDR3 is CASSPIGGAGGEQYF. As DNA, the CDR3 is TGTGCCAGCAGCCCGATAGGCGGAGCGGGAGGTGAGCAGTACTTC.

The chain carries TRBV24-1 and TRBJ2-5; possibly TRBD1 for D (6 bases). The germline CDR1 and CDR2 sequences are KGHDR and SFDVKD. V gave up 3 bases and J gave up 7 bases, with 14 bases separating them. This CDR3 comprises 14 residues. The CDR3 spells CATSDTRTVGTQYF. The CDR3 nucleotides are TGTGCCACCAGTGATACGAGGACAGTTGGGACCCAGTACTTC.